This TCR beta chain was profiled in a study of T cell responses to AZD1222 COVID-19 vaccine. Remarks on this clone: The antigen is undetermined.

Analysis merged second doses at about 4 or about 12 weeks. Libraries were prepared by immunoSEQ multiplex PCR; TCRdb keeps only in-frame clonotypes and omits some of them. Seen here are about 160,000 clones, 70% to 90% observed once, and the top ten hold 4% to 4.5%. Findings and limits, study-wide: CD4 TCRs covered the whole spike, strongest at regions 160-218 and 743-854. Vaccination with two AZD1222 doses was followed by a rise in Spike-specific TCR breadth and depth.

The receptor comes from an adult who received the AZD1222 COVID-19 vaccine. The sample in question was peripheral blood, obtained 28 days after the second AZD1222 dose.

The CDR3 sequence is CASSLTGVNYGYTF. CDR3 nucleotides: TGTGCCAGCAGCTTGACAGGGGTTAACTATGGCTACACCTTC. V gene TRBV27 combines with J gene TRBJ1-2, with 8 bases fitting TRBD1. The CDR3 is 14 residues long. CDR1 MNHEY and CDR2 SMNVEV come from the germline V gene (reference sequence). With V trimmed by 6 bases and J by 1 base, 4 bases remained unmatched.